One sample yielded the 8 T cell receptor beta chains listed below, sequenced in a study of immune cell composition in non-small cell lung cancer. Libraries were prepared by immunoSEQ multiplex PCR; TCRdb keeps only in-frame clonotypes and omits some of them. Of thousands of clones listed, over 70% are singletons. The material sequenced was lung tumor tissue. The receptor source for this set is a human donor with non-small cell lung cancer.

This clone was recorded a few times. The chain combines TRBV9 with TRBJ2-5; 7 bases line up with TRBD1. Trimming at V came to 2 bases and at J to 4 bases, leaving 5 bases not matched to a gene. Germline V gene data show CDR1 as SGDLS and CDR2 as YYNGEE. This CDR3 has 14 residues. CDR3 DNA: TGTGCCAGCAGCGTTGAGGGGGCTGGAGAGACCCAGTACTTC. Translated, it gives CASSVEGAGETQYF.

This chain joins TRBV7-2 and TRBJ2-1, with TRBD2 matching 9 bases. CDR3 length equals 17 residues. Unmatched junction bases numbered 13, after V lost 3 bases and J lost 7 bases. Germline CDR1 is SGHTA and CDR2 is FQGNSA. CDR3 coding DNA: TGTGCCAGCAGCTTGAGCGGGGGGCCTCGTGGTAGGAATGAGCAGTTCTTC. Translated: CASSLSGGPRGRNEQFF.

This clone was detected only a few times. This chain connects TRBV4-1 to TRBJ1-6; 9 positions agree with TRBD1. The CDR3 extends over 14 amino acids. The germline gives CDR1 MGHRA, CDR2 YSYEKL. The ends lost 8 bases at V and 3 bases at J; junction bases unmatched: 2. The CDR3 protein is CASWGQGYNSPLHF. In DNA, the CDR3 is TGCGCCAGCTGGGGACAGGGCTATAATTCACCCCTCCACTTT.

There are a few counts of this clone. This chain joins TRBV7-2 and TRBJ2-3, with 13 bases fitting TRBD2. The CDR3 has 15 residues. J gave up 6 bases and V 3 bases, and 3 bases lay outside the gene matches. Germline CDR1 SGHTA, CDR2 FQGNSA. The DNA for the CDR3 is TGTGCCAGCAGCTTGACGACTAGCGGGGGGGATACGCAGTATTTT. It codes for CASSLTTSGGDTQYF.

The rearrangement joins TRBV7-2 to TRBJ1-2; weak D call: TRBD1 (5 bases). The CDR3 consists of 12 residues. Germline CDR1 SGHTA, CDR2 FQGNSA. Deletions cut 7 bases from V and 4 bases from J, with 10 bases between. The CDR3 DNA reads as TGTGCCAGCATAACAGGTTTCTATGGCTACACCTTC. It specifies CASITGFYGYTF.

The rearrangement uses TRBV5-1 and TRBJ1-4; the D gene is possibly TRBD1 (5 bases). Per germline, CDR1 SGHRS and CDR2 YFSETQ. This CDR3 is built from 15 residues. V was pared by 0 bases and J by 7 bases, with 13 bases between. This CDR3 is CASSLGVTESEKLFF. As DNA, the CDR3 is TGCGCCAGCAGCTTGGGAGTGACAGAATCTGAAAAACTGTTTTTT. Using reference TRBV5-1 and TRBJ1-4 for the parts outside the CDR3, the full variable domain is KAGVTQTPRYLIKTRGQQVTLSCSPISGHRSVSWYQQTPGQGLQFLFEYFSETQRNKGNFPGRFSGRQFSNSRSEMNVSTLELGDSALYLCASSLGVTESEKLFFGSGTQLSVL.

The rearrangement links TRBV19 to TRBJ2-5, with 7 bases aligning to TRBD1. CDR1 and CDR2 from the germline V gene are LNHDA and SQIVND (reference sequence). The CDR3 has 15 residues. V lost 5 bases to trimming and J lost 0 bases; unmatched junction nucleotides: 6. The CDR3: CASSPRDRYQETQYF. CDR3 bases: TGTGCCAGTAGTCCCCGGGACAGATACCAAGAGACCCAGTACTTC.

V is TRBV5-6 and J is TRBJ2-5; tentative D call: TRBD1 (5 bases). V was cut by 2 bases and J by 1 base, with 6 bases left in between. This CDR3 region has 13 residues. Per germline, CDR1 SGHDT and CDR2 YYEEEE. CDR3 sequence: CASSLDSQETQYF. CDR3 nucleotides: TGTGCCAGCAGCTTAGACAGCCAAGAGACCCAGTACTTC.